The T cell receptor beta chain described here comes from a study of control samples from healthy donors and cancer patients. Here immunoSEQ multiplex PCR was the method, and the copy in TCRdb shows in-frame clones only, minus some. The data contain 150,000 to 200,000 clones, about 86% of them singletons. V was pared by 8 bases and J by 4 bases, with 17 bases between. CDR1 is MNHEY and CDR2 is SVGAGI in the germline V gene. The CDR3 is made up of 14 amino acids. The source is a woman aged 25-40 years in good health. Sequenced material: blood. This chain links TRBV6-5 with TRBJ1-2, with a tentative D call TRBD1 (6 bases). CDR3 sequence (DNA): TGTGCCAGCTACCGTTACGCAGGGGCCTATGGCTACACCTTC. Encoded protein: CASYRYAGAYGYTF.